The rows below give T cell receptor beta chains drawn from one sample of a study of shared clonotypes between healthy human individuals. Profiling relied on immunoSEQ multiplex PCR, and the TCRdb table lists in-frame clones only, not all of them. The data hold a few million clones, with over 85% observed a single time. The source material was naive CD8+ T cells from PBMCs. These receptors all come from a man aged 18-30 years in good health. Some clones in this sample may be carry-over from other donors' samples. Both conserved end residues are part of each CDR3. Fields, in order: V gene, D gene, clone size, J gene, CDR3 protein, CDR3 DNA. D genes are given only for firm matches. Expanded clones are given a class, and other clones once, few, many or no size at all.

>TRBV12-2|NA|NA|TRBJ1-1
CASRLVTGHLNTEAFF
TGTGCAAGTCGCTTAGTTACAGGGCATCTGAACACTGAAGCTTTCTTT
>TRBV5-1|NA|NA|TRBJ2-2
CASSLTKSKTSQTGELFF
TGCGCCAGCAGCCTAACCAAGTCTAAGACTAGTCAAACCGGGGAGCTGTTTTTT
>TRBV5-1|TRBD2|NA|TRBJ2-7
CASSTAGTSGYEQYF
TGCGCCAGCAGCACCGCCGGGACTAGCGGCTACGAGCAGTACTTC
>TRBV28|NA|NA|TRBJ2-1
CASSLPSNEQFF
TGTGCCAGCAGTCTCCCCAGCAATGAGCAGTTCTTC
>TRBV4-1|NA|few|TRBJ1-2
CASSQDISDYGYTF
TGCGCCAGCAGCCAAGATATCTCCGACTATGGCTACACCTTC
>TRBV11-3|TRBD2|NA|TRBJ2-5
CASSPSSGSQETQYF
TGTGCCAGCAGCCCCTCTAGCGGGAGTCAAGAGACCCAGTACTTC
>TRBV10-2|NA|NA|TRBJ2-1
CASSVNRGYEQFF
TGCGCCAGCAGTGTTAATAGAGGGTATGAGCAGTTCTTC
>TRBV10-2|TRBD2|NA|TRBJ2-1
CASSESGLSGRTYNEQFF
TGCGCCAGCAGTGAGTCGGGCCTTAGCGGGAGGACCTACAATGAGCAGTTCTTC
>TRBV28|TRBD2|NA|TRBJ2-1
CASSFASKRYLAEEIDEQFF
TGTGCCAGCAGTTTTGCATCTAAAAGGTATCTAGCGGAGGAGATTGATGAGCAGTTCTTC
>TRBV6-1|TRBD1|once|TRBJ2-7
CASSEAGTGNGYEQYF
TGTGCCAGCAGTGAAGCGGGGACAGGGAACGGCTACGAGCAGTACTTC
>TRBV7-3|NA|NA|TRBJ1-1
CASTSTLNTEAFF
TGTGCCAGCACTTCGACACTGAACACTGAAGCTTTCTTT
>TRBV7-9|NA|NA|TRBJ1-2
CASTGLNYGYTF
TGTGCCAGCACTGGACTGAACTATGGCTACACCTTC
>TRBV4-3|NA|NA|TRBJ1-3
CASSQARGSGNTIYF
TGCGCCAGCAGCCAGGCCCGGGGGTCTGGAAACACCATATATTTT
>TRBV9|TRBD1|NA|TRBJ1-1
CASSGGQATHLNTEAFF
TGTGCCAGCAGCGGAGGACAGGCCACACACCTCAACACTGAAGCTTTCTTT
>TRBV28|NA|NA|TRBJ1-1
CASSPSATNTEAFF
TGTGCCAGCAGCCCCTCCGCTACGAACACTGAAGCTTTCTTT
>TRBV7-9|TRBD2|NA|TRBJ2-1
CASSLVGLAGGNEQFF
TGTGCCAGCAGCTTAGTAGGACTAGCGGGAGGTAATGAGCAGTTCTTC
>TRBV4-3|TRBD2|NA|TRBJ2-7
CASSQDSLAGTYEQYF
TGCGCCAGCAGCCAAGATTCACTAGCGGGAACCTACGAGCAGTACTTC
>TRBV2|NA|few|TRBJ1-2
CASQDRASRYTF
TGTGCCAGCCAAGACAGAGCTTCTCGCTACACCTTC
>TRBV28|TRBD1|NA|TRBJ1-3
CASSPTGSPNGNTIYF
TGTGCCAGCAGCCCGACAGGGTCTCCTAATGGAAACACCATATATTTT
>TRBV14|NA|NA|TRBJ2-7
CASSQDWGSVSYEQYF
TGTGCCAGCAGCCAAGATTGGGGGAGTGTCTCCTACGAGCAGTACTTC
>TRBV4-1|TRBD2|NA|TRBJ2-5
CASSQDGSGSETQYF
TGCGCCAGCAGCCAAGACGGCAGCGGGAGTGAGACCCAGTACTTC
>TRBV4-1|NA|NA|TRBJ2-7
CASSQVGGPPGEQYF
TGCGCCAGCAGCCAAGTAGGAGGACCGCCGGGGGAGCAGTACTTC
>TRBV14|TRBD1|NA|TRBJ2-7
CASSPWDRIRYEQYF
TGTGCCAGCAGCCCCTGGGACAGAATCCGCTACGAGCAGTACTTC
>TRBV6-5|TRBD1|NA|TRBJ2-1
CASSYFQGARNEQFF
TGTGCCAGCAGTTACTTTCAGGGGGCGCGCAATGAGCAGTTCTTC
>TRBV9|NA|NA|TRBJ2-3
CASSARDSSDTQYF
TGTGCCAGCAGCGCCCGGGACTCCTCAGATACGCAGTATTTT
>TRBV9|NA|NA|TRBJ1-2
CASSVTGRDHYGYTF
TGTGCCAGCAGCGTAACAGGGCGGGATCACTATGGCTACACCTTC
>TRBV27|NA|NA|TRBJ2-1
CASSLLSHGEQFF
TGTGCCAGCAGTTTACTTTCGCATGGTGAGCAGTTCTTC
>TRBV27|NA|NA|TRBJ2-7
CASSGWRHVSYEQYF
TGTGCCAGCAGTGGGTGGAGACACGTCTCCTACGAGCAGTACTTC
>TRBV28|TRBD1|NA|TRBJ1-1
CASSLARQGAGTEAFF
TGTGCCAGCAGCCTAGCCCGACAGGGGGCTGGCACTGAAGCTTTCTTT
>TRBV9|NA|NA|TRBJ1-1
CASSVGQAVNTEAFF
TGTGCCAGCAGCGTAGGCCAGGCGGTGAACACTGAAGCTTTCTTT
>TRBV5-1|TRBD2|NA|TRBJ2-1
CASSPDGTSGNEQFF
TGCGCCAGCAGCCCCGACGGGACTAGCGGGAATGAGCAGTTCTTC
>TRBV6-1|NA|NA|TRBJ2-7
CASRDTNNYEQYF
TGTGCCAGCAGGGACACAAATAACTACGAGCAGTACTTC
>TRBV27|NA|few|TRBJ2-7
CASSLGQTYEQYF
TGTGCCAGCAGTTTAGGGCAAACCTACGAGCAGTACTTC
>TRBV7-9|NA|NA|TRBJ2-5
CASSFPQETQYF
TGTGCCAGCAGCTTCCCACAAGAGACCCAGTACTTC
>TRBV7-8|TRBD2|NA|TRBJ2-7
CASSRASGSYEQYF
TGTGCCAGCAGCAGAGCTAGCGGGAGCTACGAGCAGTACTTC